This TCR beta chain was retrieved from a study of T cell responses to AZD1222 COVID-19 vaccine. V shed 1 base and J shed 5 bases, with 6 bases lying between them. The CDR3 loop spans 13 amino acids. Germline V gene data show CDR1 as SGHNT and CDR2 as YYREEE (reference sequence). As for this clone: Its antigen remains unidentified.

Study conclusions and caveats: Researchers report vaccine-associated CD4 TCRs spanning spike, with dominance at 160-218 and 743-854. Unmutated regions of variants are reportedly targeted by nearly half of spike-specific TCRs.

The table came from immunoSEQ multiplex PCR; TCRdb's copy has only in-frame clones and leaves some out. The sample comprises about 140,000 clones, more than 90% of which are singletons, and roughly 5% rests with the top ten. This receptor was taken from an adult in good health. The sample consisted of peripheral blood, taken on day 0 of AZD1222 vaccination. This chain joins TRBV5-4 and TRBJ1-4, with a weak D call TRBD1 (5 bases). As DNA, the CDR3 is TGTGCCAGCAGCTTGAAGGGGAATGAAAAACTGTTTTTT. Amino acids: CASSLKGNEKLFF.